A selection of T cell receptor beta chains follows, all from one sample in a study of CD8 T cells in Susac syndrome. TCRdb processed the immunoSEQ multiplex PCR reads anew with MiXCR; each CDR3 protein has one entry. The table has 120,000 or so distinct CDR3 sequences, just under 95% seen once. The sample comprised CD4+ T cells from PBMCs. These receptors all stem from a human donor with multiple sclerosis. CDR3s include the opening cysteine and the closing phenylalanine or tryptophan. D genes are given only for firm matches. Expanded clones get a size class; other rows say once, few or many, or leave the size out.

d_gene	abundance	v_gene	j_gene	CDR3aa
.	.	TRBV12-3/TRBV12-4	TRBJ1-5	CASSYQGNTRQPQHF
.	.	TRBV30	TRBJ2-6	CAWSVGQLSSGANVLTF
.	.	TRBV5-1	TRBJ1-2	CASSLLIGTQSNYGYTF
TRBD1	once	TRBV6-2/TRBV6-3	TRBJ2-1	CASSYSPPGQGIYNEQFF
.	once	TRBV5-1	TRBJ2-7	CASSYRLDSYEQYF
TRBD1	.	TRBV6-4	TRBJ1-2	CASSDAGQGAGGYTF
TRBD1	.	TRBV18	TRBJ2-7	CASSQTGVRGEQYF
TRBD1	.	TRBV7-3	TRBJ1-1	CASSSSGQGHTEAFF
.	.	TRBV5-4	TRBJ1-1	CASSKSGQPGLGTEVFF
.	.	TRBV12-3/TRBV12-4	TRBJ1-2	CASSLGGRGGYTF
.	once	TRBV14	TRBJ1-2	CASSRDIDYGYTF
.	.	TRBV19	TRBJ2-5	CASSIGTGQETQYF
.	.	TRBV29-1	TRBJ2-5	CSGGGVVQETQYF
TRBD1	.	TRBV12-3/TRBV12-4	TRBJ2-2	CASGTGIGDTGELFF
.	once	TRBV7-2	TRBJ2-4	CASSLVGEAKNIQYF
.	.	TRBV5-6	TRBJ2-1	CASRKGRILYNEQFF
.	.	TRBV20-1	TRBJ2-7	CSASRDAQAYEQYF
.	.	TRBV20-1	TRBJ1-2	CSALQTGYGYTF
.	.	TRBV29-1	TRBJ1-1	CSVGGRGGSNTEAFF
TRBD1	.	TRBV5-6	TRBJ2-2	CASSATVQGANTGELFF
TRBD1	.	TRBV29-1	TRBJ2-5	CSGTRQGRETQYF
.	.	TRBV3-1	TRBJ2-1	CASSQDQRVSTYNEQFF
.	few	TRBV7-3	TRBJ2-7	CASSLTPQGEQYF
TRBD1	.	TRBV19	TRBJ2-2	CASRVQGAGAGELFF
.	.	TRBV12-3/TRBV12-4	TRBJ1-6	CASSLDGSSPLHF
.	.	TRBV5-1	TRBJ1-5	CASSLIPGDNQPQHF
.	.	TRBV12-3/TRBV12-4	TRBJ1-3	CASGGHSGNTIYF
.	.	TRBV6-5	TRBJ2-7	CASSTTERQYF
.	.	TRBV14	TRBJ2-7	CASSQYGEQYF
.	.	TRBV30	TRBJ1-2	CASGVGGNYGYTF
TRBD2	.	TRBV12-3/TRBV12-4	TRBJ2-5	CASSFAGGPVAQYF
.	.	TRBV12-3/TRBV12-4	TRBJ1-3	CASSATDSGNTIYF
TRBD2	.	TRBV5-1	TRBJ2-4	CASSSNSQRGGIQYF
.	.	TRBV9	TRBJ1-2	CASSVGYGRSYGYTF
TRBD1	once	TRBV12-3/TRBV12-4	TRBJ1-5	CASSSSGQGGSNQPQHF
.	.	TRBV7-3	TRBJ2-1	CASSLIGGNEQFF
.	.	TRBV19	TRBJ1-2	CASTVGGGIYGYTF
.	.	TRBV3-1	TRBJ1-2	CASIGQDYGYTF
.	once	TRBV30	TRBJ2-5	CAWIRGAGETQYF
TRBD1	.	TRBV18	TRBJ2-7	CASSPGRGSEQYF
.	.	TRBV7-9	TRBJ2-1	CASSFASNEQFF
.	.	TRBV12-3/TRBV12-4	TRBJ1-2	CASSHQEDRPGYTF
TRBD1	.	TRBV5-4	TRBJ2-5	CASSGQGAIEETQYF
TRBD1	.	TRBV14	TRBJ1-4	CASSQGDRRLNEKLFF
TRBD1	.	TRBV6-2/TRBV6-3	TRBJ2-7	CASSYLTGIEQYF
.	.	TRBV4-2	TRBJ2-7	CASSQDLRQGFYDGSYEQYF
TRBD2	.	TRBV7-9	TRBJ2-1	CASSLRLADNEQFF
.	.	TRBV20-1	TRBJ2-1	CSAEVTYNEQFF